This entry is about one T cell receptor (beta chain). This entry belongs to a study of blood T cell repertoires in COVID-19. In the authors' methods: From reference gene primer amplification, estimates of nucleated cell counts were derived. Libraries were prepared by immunoSEQ multiplex PCR; TCRdb keeps only in-frame clonotypes and omits some of them. V, J and clone size reflect that table, while D and trimming were determined from the DNA. The data show some 16,000 clones, 88% seen once. Trimming took 0 bases from V and 10 from J; bases not matched to a gene: 6. CDR3 length: 14 amino acids. Germline values: CDR1 LGHNA, CDR2 YSLEER.

Sequenced input: peripheral blood. The J gene is TRBJ1-2, the V gene TRBV4-3, with 9 bases fitting TRBD1. This TCR was recovered from a human donor in a cohort sampled during active COVID-19. The CDR3 region has the DNA TGCGCCAGCAGCCAAGATGGGGACAGGGCGGTCTACACCTTC. It yields the protein CASSQDGDRAVYTF.